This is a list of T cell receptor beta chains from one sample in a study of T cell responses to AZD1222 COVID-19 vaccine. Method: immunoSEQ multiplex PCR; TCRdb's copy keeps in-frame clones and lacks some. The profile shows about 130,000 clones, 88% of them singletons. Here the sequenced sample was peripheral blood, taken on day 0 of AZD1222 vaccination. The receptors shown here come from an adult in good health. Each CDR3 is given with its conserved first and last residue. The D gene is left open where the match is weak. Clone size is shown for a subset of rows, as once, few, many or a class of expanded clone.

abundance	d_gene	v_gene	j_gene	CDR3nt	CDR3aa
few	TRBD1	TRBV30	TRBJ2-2	TGTGCCTGGAGTGGGGACAGGAGAGATTCGGGGGAGCTGTTTTTT	CAWSGDRRDSGELFF
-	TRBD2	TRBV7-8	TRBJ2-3	TGTGCCAGCAGCCAACCTAGCGGGGGAACCACAGATACGCAGTATTTT	CASSQPSGGTTDTQYF
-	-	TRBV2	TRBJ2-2	TGTGCCAGCAGTGAATACCAGGGAAACGGGGAGCTGTTTTTT	CASSEYQGNGELFF
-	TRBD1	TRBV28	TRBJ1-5	TGTGCCAGCAGTCCTACAGGGGCCTACCAGCCCCAGCATTTT	CASSPTGAYQPQHF
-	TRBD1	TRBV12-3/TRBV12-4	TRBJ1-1	TGTGCCAGCAGTCTCCGACAGGGCGCTGAAGCTTTCTTT	CASSLRQGAEAFF
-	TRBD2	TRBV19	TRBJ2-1	TGTGCCACTTTGGACGGGAGGAATGAGCAGTTCTTC	CATLDGRNEQFF
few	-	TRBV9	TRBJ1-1	TGTGCCAGCAGCGTAGTGGGGGCGAATGAAGCTTTCTTT	CASSVVGANEAFF
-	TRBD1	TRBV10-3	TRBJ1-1	TGTGCCATCGAGGGAGGACAGGGGAAGTTTAAAAAAGCTTTCTTT	CAIEGGQGKFKKAFF
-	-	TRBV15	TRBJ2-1	TGTGCCACCAGCAGAGAGGCGGGCACCTACAATGAGCAGTTCTTC	CATSREAGTYNEQFF
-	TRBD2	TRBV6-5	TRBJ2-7	TGTGCCAGCAGTTACTCAGCGGGGGGCAGCTCCTACGAGCAGTACTTC	CASSYSAGGSSYEQYF
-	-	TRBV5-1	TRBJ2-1	TGCGCCAGCAGCTTGGGTCCGGGGAGTCCCTACAATGAGCAGTTCTTC	CASSLGPGSPYNEQFF
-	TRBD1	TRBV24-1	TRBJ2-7	TGTGCCACCAGTGAGGGAGGACAGGGCAGGCACGAGCAGTACTTC	CATSEGGQGRHEQYF
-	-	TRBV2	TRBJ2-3	TGTGCCAGCAAGCAAGCGGGTAACACAGATACGCAGTATTTT	CASKQAGNTDTQYF
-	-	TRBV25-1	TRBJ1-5	TGTGCCAGCAGCAAAACTGGGCAGCCCCAGCATTTT	CASSKTGQPQHF
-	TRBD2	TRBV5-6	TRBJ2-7	TGTGCCAGCAGCTTCCTAGCGGATTTCTCCACCTACGAGCAGTACTTC	CASSFLADFSTYEQYF
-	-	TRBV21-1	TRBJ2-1	TGTGCCAGCAGCAAGACAACGGGGGGCAACAATGAGCAGTTCTTC	CASSKTTGGNNEQFF
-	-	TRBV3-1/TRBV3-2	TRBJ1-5	TGTGCCAGCAGCCATTCCCGACACCACAATCAGCCCCAGCATTTT	CASSHSRHHNQPQHF
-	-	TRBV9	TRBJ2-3	TGTGCCAGCAGCGTAGATCTAGCGACCTACACAGATACGCAGTATTTT	CASSVDLATYTDTQYF
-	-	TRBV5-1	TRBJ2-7	TGCGCCAGCAGCTTGGACGCCGGGACGGGACGATCTTACGAGCAGTACTTC	CASSLDAGTGRSYEQYF
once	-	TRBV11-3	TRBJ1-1	TGTGCCAGCACCGACGACGGGTTTTACACTGAAGCTTTCTTT	CASTDDGFYTEAFF
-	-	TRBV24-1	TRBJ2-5	TGTGCCACCAGTGATTTGCCCGGGACAAAGGAAGAGACCCAGTACTTC	CATSDLPGTKEETQYF
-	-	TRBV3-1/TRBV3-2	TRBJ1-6	TGTGCCAGCAGCCAAGTTGTCAGCAGTCTAGTCCCCCTCCACTTT	CASSQVVSSLVPLHF
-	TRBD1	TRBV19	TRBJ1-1	TGTGCCAGTAGTATCCTGGGACAGACATTAGAAGCTTTCTTT	CASSILGQTLEAFF
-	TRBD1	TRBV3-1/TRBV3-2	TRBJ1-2	TGTGCCAGCAGCCACGGGACAGGCCTCCCTGGCTACACCTTC	CASSHGTGLPGYTF
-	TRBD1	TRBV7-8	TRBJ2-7	TGTGCCAGCAGCTTAGTTAGGACAGGGTTCTACGAGCAGTACTTC	CASSLVRTGFYEQYF
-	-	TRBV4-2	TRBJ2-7	TGTGCCAGCAGCCCGGCGGTCTATTACGAGCAGTACTTC	CASSPAVYYEQYF
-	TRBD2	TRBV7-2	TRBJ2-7	TGTGCCAGCAGCTTATCGGGGGGGCTCTCCTACGAGCAGTACTTC	CASSLSGGLSYEQYF
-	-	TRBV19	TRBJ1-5	TGTGCCAGTAGTATCGACAGTAGCAATCAGCCCCAGCATTTT	CASSIDSSNQPQHF
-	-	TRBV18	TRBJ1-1	TGTGCCAGCTCAGTTTCCCAAGGGGGTCTGGACACTGAAGCTTTCTTT	CASSVSQGGLDTEAFF
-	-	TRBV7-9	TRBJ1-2	TGTGCCAGCAGCTTAACAGTAGGCGGCTACACCTTC	CASSLTVGGYTF
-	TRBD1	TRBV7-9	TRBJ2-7	TGTGCCAGCAGCTCAGGGACAGGGGGCAACGAGCAGTACTTC	CASSSGTGGNEQYF